The clone carrying this T cell receptor (beta chain) was seen a handful of times. Researchers sorted participants into cohorts using their self-reported clinical history. CDR1 and CDR2 (germline): SGHAT, FQNNGV. The junction had 6 bases not matched to a gene; V was cut back by 5 bases and J by 6 bases. The CDR3 runs 13 residues. This sample stems from a study of blood T cell repertoires in COVID-19. The table came from immunoSEQ multiplex PCR; TCRdb's copy has only in-frame clones and leaves some out. The top ten clones hold approximately 2% of a sample with around 450,000 clones, 87% of them seen once.

The chain couples TRBV11-2 to TRBJ1-2; 7 bases align to TRBD1. The receptor was derived from a woman in her late teens or twenties with acute COVID-19. Sequencing input: PBMCs or T cells enriched from blood (not recorded which). DNA for the CDR3: TGTGCCAGCAGCCAGGGGGTGAGCCATGGCTACACCTTC. Encoded protein: CASSQGVSHGYTF.